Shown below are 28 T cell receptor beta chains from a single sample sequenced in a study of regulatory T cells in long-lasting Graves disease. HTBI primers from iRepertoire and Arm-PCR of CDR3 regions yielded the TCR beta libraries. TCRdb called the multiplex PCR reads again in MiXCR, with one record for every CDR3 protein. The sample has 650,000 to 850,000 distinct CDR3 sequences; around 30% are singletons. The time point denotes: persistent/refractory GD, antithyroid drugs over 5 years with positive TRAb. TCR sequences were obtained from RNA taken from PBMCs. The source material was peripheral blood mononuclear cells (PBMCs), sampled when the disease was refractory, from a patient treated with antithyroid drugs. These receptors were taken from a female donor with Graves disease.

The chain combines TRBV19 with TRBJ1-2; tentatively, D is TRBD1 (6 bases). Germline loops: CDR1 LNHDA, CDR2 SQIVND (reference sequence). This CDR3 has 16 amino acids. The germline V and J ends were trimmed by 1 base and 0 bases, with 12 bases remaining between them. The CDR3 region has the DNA TGTGCCAGTAGTATAGTTGGACAGAATACTAACTATGGCTACACCTTC. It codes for CASSIVGQNTNYGYTF.

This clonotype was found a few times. The CDR3 is CASTIQGYGTEAFF. In DNA form, the CDR3 reads TGTGCCAGCACCATACAGGGGTATGGCACTGAAGCTTTCTTT. The chain uses TRBV6-1 and TRBJ1-1; 7 bases are a match to TRBD1. The CDR3 has 14 residues. Germline V gene lookup returns CDR1 MNHNS and CDR2 SASEGT. V trimming: 7 bases; J trimming: 4 bases; junction bases outside the gene matches: 9.

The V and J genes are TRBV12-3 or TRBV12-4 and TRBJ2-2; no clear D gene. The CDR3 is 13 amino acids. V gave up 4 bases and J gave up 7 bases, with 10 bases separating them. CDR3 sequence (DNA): TGTGCCAGCAGTTCTGAGATCCACGGGGAGCTGTTTTTT. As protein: CASSSEIHGELFF.

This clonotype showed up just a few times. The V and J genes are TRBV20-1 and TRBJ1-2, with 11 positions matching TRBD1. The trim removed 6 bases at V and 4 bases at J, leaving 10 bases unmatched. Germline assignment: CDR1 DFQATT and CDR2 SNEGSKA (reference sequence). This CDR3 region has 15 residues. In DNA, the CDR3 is TGCAGTGCCGAGACGGGACAGGGGGAGGGCTATGGCTACACCTTC. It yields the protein CSAETGQGEGYGYTF.

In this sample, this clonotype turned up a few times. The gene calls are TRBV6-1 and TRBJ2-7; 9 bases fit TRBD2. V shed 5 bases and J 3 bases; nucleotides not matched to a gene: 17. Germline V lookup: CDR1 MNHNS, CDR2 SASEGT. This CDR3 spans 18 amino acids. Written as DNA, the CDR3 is TGTGCCAGCAGTCCCGTAGGGGACTTAGCGGGAGCCTACTACGAGCAGTACTTC. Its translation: CASSPVGDLAGAYYEQYF.

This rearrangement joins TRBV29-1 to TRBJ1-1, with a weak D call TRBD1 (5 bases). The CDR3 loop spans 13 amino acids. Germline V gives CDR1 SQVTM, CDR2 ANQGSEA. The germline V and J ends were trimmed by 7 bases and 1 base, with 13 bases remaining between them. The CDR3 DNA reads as TGCAGCGGTGGGGCAGGGTGGAACACTGAAGCTTTCTTT. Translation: CSGGAGWNTEAFF.

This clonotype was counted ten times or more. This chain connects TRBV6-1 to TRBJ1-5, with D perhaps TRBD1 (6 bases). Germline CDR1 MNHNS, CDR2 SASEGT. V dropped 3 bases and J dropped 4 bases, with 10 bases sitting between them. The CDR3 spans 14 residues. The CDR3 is CASSEGHANQPQHF. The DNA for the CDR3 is TGTGCCAGCAGTGAGGGACACGCAAATCAGCCCCAGCATTTT.

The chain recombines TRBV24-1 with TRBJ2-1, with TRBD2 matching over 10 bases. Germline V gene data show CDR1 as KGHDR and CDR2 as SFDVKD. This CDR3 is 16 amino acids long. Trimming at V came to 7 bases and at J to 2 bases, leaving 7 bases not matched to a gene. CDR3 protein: CATSPSGSLTYNEQFF. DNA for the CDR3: TGTGCCACCAGCCCTAGCGGGAGCTTGACCTACAATGAGCAGTTCTTC.

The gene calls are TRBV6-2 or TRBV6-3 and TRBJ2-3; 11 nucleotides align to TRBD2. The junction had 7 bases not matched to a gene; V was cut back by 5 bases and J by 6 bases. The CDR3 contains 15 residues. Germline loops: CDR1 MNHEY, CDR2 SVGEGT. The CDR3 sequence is CASSLVAGGPDTQYF. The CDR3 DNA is TGTGCCAGCAGTCTAGTAGCGGGAGGGCCGGATACGCAGTATTTT.

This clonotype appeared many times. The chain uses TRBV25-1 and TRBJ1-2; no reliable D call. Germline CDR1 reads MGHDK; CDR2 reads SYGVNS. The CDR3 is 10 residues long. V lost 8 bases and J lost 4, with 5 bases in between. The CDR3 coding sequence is TGTGCCAGCTCTGGCTATGGCTACACCTTC. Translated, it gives CASSGYGYTF.

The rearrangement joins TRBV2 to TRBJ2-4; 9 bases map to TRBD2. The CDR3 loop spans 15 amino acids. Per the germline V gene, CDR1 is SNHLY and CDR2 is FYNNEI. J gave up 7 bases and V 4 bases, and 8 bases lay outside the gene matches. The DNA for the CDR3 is TGTGCCAGCAGTGCCGGTGGTAGCGGGAGCAACATTCAGTACTTC. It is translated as CASSAGGSGSNIQYF.

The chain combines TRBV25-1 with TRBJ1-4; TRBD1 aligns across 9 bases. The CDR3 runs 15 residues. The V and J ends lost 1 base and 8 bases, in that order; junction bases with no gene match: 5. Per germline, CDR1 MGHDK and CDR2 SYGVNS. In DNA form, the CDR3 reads TGTGCCAGCAGTGAATTAAGGGGGACAGGGGAAAAACTGTTTTTT. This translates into CASSELRGTGEKLFF.

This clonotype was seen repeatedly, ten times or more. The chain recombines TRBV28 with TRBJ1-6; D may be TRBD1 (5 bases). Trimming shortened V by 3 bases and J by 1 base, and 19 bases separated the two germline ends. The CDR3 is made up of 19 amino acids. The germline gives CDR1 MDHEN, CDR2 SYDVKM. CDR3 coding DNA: TGTGCCAGCAGTTTCCCAGGGCTCTCTGTCTGGTCCTATAATTCACCCCTCCACTTT. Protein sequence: CASSFPGLSVWSYNSPLHF.

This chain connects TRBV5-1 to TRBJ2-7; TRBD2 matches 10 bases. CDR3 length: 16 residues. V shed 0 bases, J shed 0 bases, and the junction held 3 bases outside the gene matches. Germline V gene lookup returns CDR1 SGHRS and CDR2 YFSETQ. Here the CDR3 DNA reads TGCGCCAGCAGCTTGGTGGCTAGCGGGAGCTCCTACGAGCAGTACTTC. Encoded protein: CASSLVASGSSYEQYF.

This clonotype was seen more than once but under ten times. As DNA, the CDR3 is TGTGCCAGCTTAAGGGGCCAGACCACTGAAGCTTTCTTT. Translated, it gives CASLRGQTTEAFF. This chain connects TRBV6-1 to TRBJ1-1; tentative D call: TRBD1 (5 bases). Germline V gene lookup returns CDR1 MNHNS and CDR2 SASEGT. The CDR3 consists of 13 residues. V was trimmed by 8 bases and J by 4 bases, leaving 14 bases between them.

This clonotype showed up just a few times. The CDR3 loop is CASSFGGSEAFF. The CDR3 coding sequence is TGTGCCAGCAGTTTTGGTGGCTCTGAAGCTTTCTTT. V usage is TRBV13 and J usage is TRBJ1-1; D is undetermined. V was pared by 6 bases and J by 6 bases, with 11 bases between. This CDR3 has 12 amino acids. Germline V gives CDR1 PRHDT, CDR2 FYEKMQ (reference sequence).

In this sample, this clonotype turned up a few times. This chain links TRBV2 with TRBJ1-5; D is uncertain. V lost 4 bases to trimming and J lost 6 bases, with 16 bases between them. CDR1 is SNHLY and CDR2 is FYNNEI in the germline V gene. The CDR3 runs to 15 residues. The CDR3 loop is CASSVGSGLSQPQHF. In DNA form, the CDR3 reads TGTGCCAGCAGTGTGGGAAGCGGCTTGAGTCAGCCCCAGCATTTT. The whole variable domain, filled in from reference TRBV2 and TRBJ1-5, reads EPEVTQTPSHQVTQMGQEVILRCVPISNHLYFYWYRQILGQKVEFLVSFYNNEISEKSEIFDDQFSVERPDGSNFTLKIRSTKLEDSAMYFCASSVGSGLSQPQHFGDGTRLSIL.

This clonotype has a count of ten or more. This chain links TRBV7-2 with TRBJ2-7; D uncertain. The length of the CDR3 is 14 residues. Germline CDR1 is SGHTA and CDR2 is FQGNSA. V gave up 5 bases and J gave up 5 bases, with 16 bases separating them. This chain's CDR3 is CASSRRRRVHEQYF. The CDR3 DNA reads TGTGCCAGCAGCCGAAGACGTCGGGTCCACGAGCAGTACTTC.

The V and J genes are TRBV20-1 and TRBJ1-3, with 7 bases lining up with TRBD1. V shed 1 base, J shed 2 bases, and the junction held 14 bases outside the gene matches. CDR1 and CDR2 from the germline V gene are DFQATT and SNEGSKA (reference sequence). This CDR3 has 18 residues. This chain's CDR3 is CSARAEVGRGITGNTIYF. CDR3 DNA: TGCAGTGCTAGAGCTGAAGTTGGCAGGGGGATCACTGGAAACACCATATATTTT.

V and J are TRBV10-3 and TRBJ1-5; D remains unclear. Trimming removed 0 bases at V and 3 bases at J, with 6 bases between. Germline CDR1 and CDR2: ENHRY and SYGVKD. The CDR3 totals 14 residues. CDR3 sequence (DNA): TGTGCCATCAGTGAGTCGGCTTCCAATCAGCCCCAGCATTTT. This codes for CAISESASNQPQHF.

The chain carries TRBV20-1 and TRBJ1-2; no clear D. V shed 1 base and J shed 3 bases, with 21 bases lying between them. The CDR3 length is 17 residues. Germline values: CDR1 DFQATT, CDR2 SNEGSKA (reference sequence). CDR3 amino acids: CSARAQTPGLLDYGYTF. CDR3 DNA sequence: TGCAGTGCTAGAGCTCAAACCCCCGGACTGCTGGACTATGGCTACACCTTC.

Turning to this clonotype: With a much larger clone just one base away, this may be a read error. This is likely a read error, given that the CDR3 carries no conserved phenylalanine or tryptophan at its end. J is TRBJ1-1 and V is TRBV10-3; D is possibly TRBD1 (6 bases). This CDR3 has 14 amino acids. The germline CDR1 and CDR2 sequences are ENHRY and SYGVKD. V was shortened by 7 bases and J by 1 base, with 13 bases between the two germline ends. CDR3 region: CAIMGAGRNTEAFL. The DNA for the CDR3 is TGTGCCATCATGGGGGCAGGGAGGAACACTGAAGCTTTCCTT.

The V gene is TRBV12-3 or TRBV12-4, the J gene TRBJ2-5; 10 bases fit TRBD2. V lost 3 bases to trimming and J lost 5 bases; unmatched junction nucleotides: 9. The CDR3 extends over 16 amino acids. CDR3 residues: CASSFGSGRAEETQYF. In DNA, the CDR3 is TGTGCCAGCAGTTTCGGAAGCGGGAGGGCCGAGGAGACCCAGTACTTC.

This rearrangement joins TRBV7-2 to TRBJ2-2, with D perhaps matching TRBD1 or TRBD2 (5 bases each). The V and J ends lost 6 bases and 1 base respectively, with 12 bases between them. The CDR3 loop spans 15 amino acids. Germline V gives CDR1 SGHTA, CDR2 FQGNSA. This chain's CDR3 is CASSLVRGNTGELFF. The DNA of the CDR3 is TGTGCCAGCAGTCTCGTGAGGGGGAACACCGGGGAGCTGTTTTTT.

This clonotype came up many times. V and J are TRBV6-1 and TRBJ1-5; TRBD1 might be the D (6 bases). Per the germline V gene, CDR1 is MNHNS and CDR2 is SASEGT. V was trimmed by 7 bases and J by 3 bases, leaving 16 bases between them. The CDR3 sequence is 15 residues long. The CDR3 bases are TGTGCCAGCACCCTAGCAGGGACAAACAATCAGCCCCAGCATTTT. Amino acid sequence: CASTLAGTNNQPQHF.

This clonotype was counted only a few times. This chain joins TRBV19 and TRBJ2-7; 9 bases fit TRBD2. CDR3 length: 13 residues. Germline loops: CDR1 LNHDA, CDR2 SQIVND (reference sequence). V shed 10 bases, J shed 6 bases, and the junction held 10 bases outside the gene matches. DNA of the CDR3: TGTGCCACTACCAGCGGGACTAGCAGCGAGCAGTACTTC. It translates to CATTSGTSSEQYF. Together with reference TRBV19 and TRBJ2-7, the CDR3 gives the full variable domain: DGGITQSPKYLFRKEGQNVTLSCEQNLNHDAMYWYRQDPGQGLRLIYYSQIVNDFQKGDIAEGYSVSREKKESFPLTVTSAQKNPTAFYLCATTSGTSSEQYFGPGTRLTVT.

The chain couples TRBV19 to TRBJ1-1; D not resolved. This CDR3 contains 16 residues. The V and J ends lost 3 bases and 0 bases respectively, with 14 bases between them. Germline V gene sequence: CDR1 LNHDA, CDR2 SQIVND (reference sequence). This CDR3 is CASSISNAPMNTEAFF. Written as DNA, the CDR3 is TGTGCCAGTAGTATTTCCAACGCGCCTATGAACACTGAAGCTTTCTTT.

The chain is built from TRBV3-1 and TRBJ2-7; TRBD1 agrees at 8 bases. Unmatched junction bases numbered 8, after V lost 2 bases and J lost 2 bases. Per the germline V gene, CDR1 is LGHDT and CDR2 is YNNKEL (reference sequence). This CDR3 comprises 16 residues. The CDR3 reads CASSQPTGASPYEQYF. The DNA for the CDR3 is TGTGCCAGCAGCCAACCGACAGGGGCCTCTCCCTACGAGCAGTACTTC.